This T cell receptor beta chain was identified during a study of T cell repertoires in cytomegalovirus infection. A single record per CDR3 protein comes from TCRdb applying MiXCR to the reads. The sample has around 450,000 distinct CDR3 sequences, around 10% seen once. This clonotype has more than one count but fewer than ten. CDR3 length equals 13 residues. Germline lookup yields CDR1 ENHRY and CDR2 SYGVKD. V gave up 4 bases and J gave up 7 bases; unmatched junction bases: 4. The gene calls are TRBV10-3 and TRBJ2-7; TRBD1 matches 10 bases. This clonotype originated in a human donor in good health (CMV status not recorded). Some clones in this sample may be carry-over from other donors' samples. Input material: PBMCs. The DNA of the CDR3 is TGTGCCATCAGTGGACAGGGGGCTCGGGAGCAGTACTTC. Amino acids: CAISGQGAREQYF.